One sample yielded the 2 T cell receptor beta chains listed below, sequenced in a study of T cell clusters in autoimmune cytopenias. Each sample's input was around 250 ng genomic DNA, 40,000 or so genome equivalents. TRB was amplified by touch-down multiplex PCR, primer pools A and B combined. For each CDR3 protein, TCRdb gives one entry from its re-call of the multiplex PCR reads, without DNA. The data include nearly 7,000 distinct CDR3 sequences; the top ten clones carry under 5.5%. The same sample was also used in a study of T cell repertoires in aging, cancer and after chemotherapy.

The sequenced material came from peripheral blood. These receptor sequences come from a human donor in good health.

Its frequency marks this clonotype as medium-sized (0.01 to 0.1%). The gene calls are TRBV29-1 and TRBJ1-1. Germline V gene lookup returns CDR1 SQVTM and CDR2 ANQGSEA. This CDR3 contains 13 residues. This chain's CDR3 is CSVAGNMNTEAFF. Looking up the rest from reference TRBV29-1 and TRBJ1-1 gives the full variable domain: SAVISQKPSRDICQRGTSLTIQCQVDSQVTMMFWYRQQPGQSLTLIATANQGSEATYESGFVIDKFPISRPNLTFSTLTVSNMSPEDSSIYLCSVAGNMNTEAFFGQGTRLTVV.

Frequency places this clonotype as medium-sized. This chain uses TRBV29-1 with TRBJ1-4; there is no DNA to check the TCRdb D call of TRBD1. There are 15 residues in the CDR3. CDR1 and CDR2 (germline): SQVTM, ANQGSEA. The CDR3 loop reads CSVYGQEATNEKLFF.